This T cell receptor beta chain was observed in a study of OX40 agonist ivuxolimab in advanced cancers. Across the study: Partial responses were seen in three patients, one with hepatocellular carcinoma and two with cutaneous melanoma.

The CDR3 is made up of 15 amino acids. V was clipped by 4 bases and J by 6 bases, with 17 bases between them. Germline loops: CDR1 SGHAT, CDR2 FQNNGV. The table came from immunoSEQ multiplex PCR; TCRdb's copy has only in-frame clones and leaves some out. The sample lists 57,000 or so clones, about 93% occurring once. Concerning this clone: Its matching antigen is unknown.

Findings and caveats of the study: Among T cells, CD8+ cells averaged more expanded clones than CD4+ cells. Low normalized T-cell clonal expansion was also seen in some nonresponders. At 0.1 to 3.0 mg/kg, CD4+ and CD8+ blood T cells expanded clonally by week 6.

The clonotype was recovered from an adult with an advanced solid tumor such as melanoma, head and neck, liver or kidney cancer. V is TRBV11-2 and J is TRBJ2-3; D is perhaps TRBD2 (6 bases). Sequences were derived from CD4+ or CD8+ T cells sorted from blood, sampled in a trial of the OX40 agonist ivuxolimab. As DNA, the CDR3 is TGTGCCAGCAGCTCGACTTACGGGAGTGGGGATACGCAGTATTTT. Translated, it gives CASSSTYGSGDTQYF.